The TCR beta chain under discussion was sequenced for a study of cytomegalovirus exposure and HLA in healthy donors. Study-wide findings and caveats: One cluster of highly shared sequence variants probably arose as a sequencing artifact. In most subjects, TCR beta sequences reportedly gave accurate predictions of HLA-A and HLA-B alleles.

In regard to this clone: The antigen is unknown.

The PCR used 60 Vbeta and 13 Jbeta primers. The table came from immunoSEQ multiplex PCR; TCRdb's copy has only in-frame clones and leaves some out. Among around 150,000 clones, around 74% were seen once, and the ten largest hold 1.3% to 1.5%. Looked up from germline, CDR1 is WSHSY and CDR2 is SAAADI. Trimming cost V 5 bases and J 2 bases; bases outside gene matches: 9. This CDR3 is 17 amino acids long. This receptor was taken from a man between 18 and 35 years old in good health and CMV-seronegative. Sequencing was done on a sample of PBMCs. V and J are TRBV10-2 and TRBJ2-3, with TRBD2 identical over 11 bases. The CDR3 sequence: CASSMTGLAGHTDTQYF. The CDR3 DNA sequence: TGCGCCAGCAGTATGACCGGACTAGCGGGCCACACAGATACGCAGTATTTT.